One and the same sample provided the 21 T cell receptor beta chains below, sequenced in a study of control samples from healthy donors and cancer patients. Profiled with immunoSEQ multiplex PCR; TCRdb holds only in-frame clones, not every one. This repertoire shows approximately 90,000 clones, approximately 89% found once; its top ten account for over 20%. Sequencing was performed on blood. Receptors were obtained from a young man in good health.

The chain links TRBV5-1 to TRBJ2-5; 8 bases are shared with TRBD1. V was pared by 2 bases and J by 4 bases, with 4 bases of the junction left unmatched. The germline gives CDR1 SGHRS, CDR2 YFSETQ. The CDR3 length is 14 residues. The CDR3 loop is CASSFTGGRETQYF. CDR3 DNA: TGCGCCAGCAGCTTTACAGGGGGAAGAGAGACCCAGTACTTC.

The chain recombines TRBV13 with TRBJ1-2, with D possibly being TRBD1 (5 bases). Looked up from germline, CDR1 is PRHDT and CDR2 is FYEKMQ (reference sequence). This CDR3 is 14 amino acids long. The V end lost 2 bases, the J end lost 5 bases, and 12 bases lay between the germline ends. CDR3 in amino acids: CASSLWGLEYGYTF. The CDR3 bases are TGTGCCAGCAGCTTATGGGGGTTGGAGTATGGCTACACCTTC.

The V call is TRBV7-2, the J call TRBJ1-3; 7 nucleotides line up with TRBD1. The V gene end was trimmed by 5 bases and the J gene end by 5 bases; junction bases not matched to a gene: 6. Germline V gene lookup returns CDR1 SGHTA and CDR2 FQGNSA. The CDR3 totals 14 residues. The CDR3 DNA is TGTGCCAGCAGCGCAGAACAGGGGAGAAACACCATATATTTT. This gives the protein CASSAEQGRNTIYF.

The rearrangement joins TRBV6-2 or TRBV6-3 to TRBJ2-1, with 13 bases that match TRBD2. The CDR3 sequence is 17 residues long. Germline CDR1 MNHEY, CDR2 SVGEGT. V lost 5 bases to trimming and J lost 3 bases; unmatched junction nucleotides: 7. The CDR3 is CASSTGLAGAYYNEQFF. For the CDR3, the DNA is TGTGCCAGCAGTACTGGACTAGCGGGGGCTTACTACAATGAGCAGTTCTTC.

The chain links TRBV29-1 to TRBJ1-2; no clear D gene. Germline-derived CDR1 and CDR2 are SQVTM and ANQGSEA. V was cut by 4 bases and J by 4 bases, with 13 bases left in between. There are 13 residues in the CDR3. The CDR3 region is CSVVPTMGYGYTF. Here the CDR3 DNA reads TGCAGCGTTGTCCCTACGATGGGCTATGGCTACACCTTC.

This chain connects TRBV30 to TRBJ1-2, with D maybe TRBD1 (5 bases). The CDR3 has 13 residues. Trimming cost V 0 bases and J 2 bases, with 7 bases left between them. Per the germline V gene, CDR1 is GTSNPN and CDR2 is SVGIG (reference sequence). CDR3 sequence: CAWSVGLNYGYTF. The CDR3 DNA follows: TGTGCCTGGAGTGTGGGGCTGAACTATGGCTACACCTTC.

The chain is built from TRBV6-5 and TRBJ1-2; 11 nucleotides align to TRBD1. The junction had 3 bases not matched to a gene; V was cut back by 2 bases and J by 4 bases. The germline gives CDR1 MNHEY, CDR2 SVGAGI. The CDR3 has 15 amino acids. The CDR3 bases are TGTGCCAGCAGTTACGTGGGACAGGGGGGCTATGGCTACACCTTC. This sequence encodes CASSYVGQGGYGYTF.

This chain connects TRBV12-3 or TRBV12-4 to TRBJ2-5; 8 nucleotides agree with TRBD1. This CDR3 has 13 residues. The trim removed 7 bases at V and 2 bases at J, leaving 3 bases unmatched. The CDR3 spells CASTDRGQETQYF. The DNA of the CDR3 is TGTGCCAGCACCGACAGGGGTCAAGAGACCCAGTACTTC.

This chain connects TRBV2 to TRBJ2-5; 7 nucleotides match TRBD1. CDR1 is SNHLY, CDR2 FYNNEI, per germline. V shed 6 bases, J shed 2 bases, and the junction held 3 bases outside the gene matches. The CDR3 contains 13 residues. For the CDR3, the DNA is TGTGCCAGCAGCGGGACAGCGCAAGAGACCCAGTACTTC. The encoded protein is CASSGTAQETQYF. The whole variable domain, remainder taken from reference TRBV2 and TRBJ2-5, is EPEVTQTPSHQVTQMGQEVILRCVPISNHLYFYWYRQILGQKVEFLVSFYNNEISEKSEIFDDQFSVERPDGSNFTLKIRSTKLEDSAMYFCASSGTAQETQYFGPGTRLLVL.

V gene TRBV4-1 combines with J gene TRBJ1-4; D is undetermined. CDR1 MGHRA and CDR2 YSYEKL come from the germline V gene. The germline V and J ends were trimmed by 1 base and 12 bases, with 15 bases remaining between them. CDR3 length equals 14 residues. The CDR3 DNA reads TGCGCCAGCAGCCAAGTACAATCAGCCCGAGAACTGTTTTTT. Translating it yields CASSQVQSARELFF.

This clone was seen a handful of times. The gene calls are TRBV2 and TRBJ1-1, with 7 bases that match TRBD1. The ends lost 7 bases at V and 3 bases at J; junction bases unmatched: 8. Germline lookup yields CDR1 SNHLY and CDR2 FYNNEI. The CDR3 is made up of 14 amino acids. The CDR3 reads CASIPTGRDTEAFF. The CDR3 region has the DNA TGTGCCAGCATCCCGACAGGGAGGGACACTGAAGCTTTCTTT.

The chain uses TRBV3-1 (or the pseudogene TRBV3-2) and TRBJ2-1, with D perhaps matching TRBD2 (5 bases). The germline V gene encodes CDR1 LGHDT and CDR2 YNNKEL (reference sequence). This CDR3 has 13 amino acids. V was clipped by 4 bases and J by 3 bases, with 7 bases between them. For the CDR3, the DNA is TGTGCCAGCAGCCCACGGGACTACAATGAGCAGTTCTTC. Its translation is CASSPRDYNEQFF.

This chain connects TRBV24-1 to TRBJ1-2, with no clear D. The CDR3 covers 13 residues. CDR1 is KGHDR, CDR2 SFDVKD, per germline. Trimming stripped 7 bases from V and 6 bases from J, with 14 bases between. CDR3: CATRMTSQDGYTF. In DNA, the CDR3 is TGTGCCACCAGAATGACGAGTCAGGATGGCTACACCTTC.

The chain couples TRBV11-3 to TRBJ2-3, with TRBD2 matching 9 bases. The CDR3 has 17 amino acids. Germline loops: CDR1 SGHNT, CDR2 YENEEA. V gave up 4 bases and J gave up 0 bases; unmatched junction bases: 8. CDR3 in amino acids: CASSSSAGGYSTDTQYF. In DNA, the CDR3 is TGTGCCAGCAGCTCGAGTGCGGGGGGGTATAGCACAGATACGCAGTATTTT. Complete variable domain (other parts from reference TRBV11-3 and TRBJ2-3): EAGVVQSPRYKIIEKKQPVAFWCNPISGHNTLYWYLQNLGQGPELLIRYENEEAVDDSQLPKDRFSAERLKGVDSTLKIQPAELGDSAVYLCASSSSAGGYSTDTQYFGPGTRLTVL.

This sequence joins TRBV11-2 and TRBJ1-5; D remains unclear. Germline-derived CDR1 and CDR2 are SGHAT and FQNNGV. The CDR3 is 13 amino acids. Trimming took off 5 bases at V and 2 bases at J, with 7 bases between the two ends. The CDR3 DNA follows: TGTGCCAGCAGCCCGGACCGCAATCAGCCCCAGCATTTT. It yields the protein CASSPDRNQPQHF.

This clone is classed as medium-sized. V usage is TRBV5-1 and J usage is TRBJ2-1; 10 positions match TRBD2. V gave up 0 bases and J gave up 6 bases; unmatched junction bases: 6. The V gene's germline CDR1 is SGHRS and CDR2 YFSETQ. The CDR3 has 16 amino acids. The CDR3 DNA reads TGCGCCAGCAGCTTGGCTGGGACTAGCGCATCCAATGAGCAGTTCTTC. This gives the protein CASSLAGTSASNEQFF.

This chain joins TRBV6-5 and TRBJ1-6, with 7 bases matching TRBD1. There are 14 residues in the CDR3. Trimming took 6 bases from V and 6 from J; bases not matched to a gene: 5. Germline values: CDR1 MNHEY, CDR2 SVGAGI. This CDR3 reads CASRPTGPNSPLHF. The CDR3 DNA reads as TGTGCCAGCAGACCGACAGGGCCTAATTCACCCCTCCACTTT.

The chain combines TRBV24-1 with TRBJ1-1, with D possibly matching TRBD1 (5 bases). V lost 3 bases and J 9 bases, leaving 13 bases between the germline ends. Germline V lookup: CDR1 KGHDR, CDR2 SFDVKD. This CDR3 has 13 residues. As DNA, the CDR3 is TGTGCCACCAGTGATCCAGGGAATTTAAAAGCTTTCTTT. Translation: CATSDPGNLKAFF.

The chain joins TRBV23-1 to TRBJ1-2, with D unclear. TRBV23-1 is assigned to the ORF class and has an uncertain function. This CDR3 is built from 15 residues. Between the trimmed V and J ends, which lost 0 bases and 6 bases, there was a span of 14 bases. CDR3 sequence reads: CASSQSKRAENGYTF. The CDR3 DNA follows: TGCGCCAGCAGTCAATCGAAGAGGGCCGAAAATGGCTACACCTTC.

The chain has TRBV9 and TRBJ2-5, with 10 bases lining up with TRBD2. V was pared by 4 bases and J by 4 bases, with 4 bases of the junction left unmatched. The CDR3 runs to 14 residues. Per germline, CDR1 SGDLS and CDR2 YYNGEE. CDR3 in amino acids: CASSISGGPETQYF. The CDR3 nucleotides are TGTGCCAGCAGCATTAGCGGGGGGCCAGAGACCCAGTACTTC. The full variable domain, its missing parts supplied by reference TRBV9 and TRBJ2-5, is DSGVTQTPKHLITATGQRVTLRCSPRSGDLSVYWYQQSLDQGLQFLIQYYNGEERAKGNILERFSAQQFPDLHSELNLSSLELGDSALYFCASSISGGPETQYFGPGTRLLVL.

The genes are TRBV4-2 and TRBJ2-3; possibly TRBD2 for D (6 bases). The CDR3 has 14 amino acids. Germline lookup yields CDR1 LGHNA and CDR2 YNFKEQ. Trimming cost V 4 bases and J 1 base, with 9 bases left between them. The CDR3 reads CASSPGGGTDTQYF. CDR3 coding DNA: TGTGCCAGCAGCCCCGGCGGGGGCACAGATACGCAGTATTTT.